One sample yielded the 12 T cell receptor beta chains listed below, sequenced in a study of blood T cell repertoires in COVID-19 (dated by TCRdb to 2018 to 2020). The library was built by means of the immunoSEQ multiplex PCR assay. This immuneACCESS table, as held by TCRdb, lists in-frame sequences with V and J called but not all clones. Of the missing ones, under half trace to an unresolved V gene in checked studies; the others have no known cause. Within this sample are almost 200,000 clones, with 86% of them counted one time only. The top ten clones comprise 0.75% to 0.95% of the sample. Sequencing was carried out using peripheral blood. The origin of the receptors is a woman aged 70 to 79 with acute or convalescent COVID-19.

The chain combines TRBV27 with TRBJ2-1; the match to TRBD2 covers 9 bases. Germline-derived CDR1 and CDR2 are MNHEY and SMNVEV (reference sequence). V shed 5 bases and J 1 base; nucleotides not matched to a gene: 9. The CDR3 length is 17 residues. CDR3 sequence reads: CASSPDLAGLSYNEQFF. In DNA, the CDR3 is TGTGCCAGCAGTCCCGACCTAGCGGGACTATCCTACAATGAGCAGTTCTTC.

The chain carries TRBV20-1 and TRBJ2-7, with D possibly matching TRBD1 (6 bases). The CDR3 extends over 11 amino acids. V was trimmed by 4 bases and J by 6 bases, leaving 10 bases between them. From germline, CDR1 is DFQATT and CDR2 SNEGSKA (reference sequence). The CDR3 spells CSATNRVEQYF. For the CDR3, the DNA is TGCAGTGCTACTAACAGGGTCGAGCAGTACTTC.

The chain recombines TRBV5-6 with TRBJ1-6; tentatively, D is TRBD1 (5 bases). Trimming removed 0 bases from V and 12 bases from J, with 10 bases in between. The germline V gene encodes CDR1 SGHDT and CDR2 YYEEEE. The CDR3 totals 13 residues. This chain's CDR3 is CASSLGQNGPLHF. The CDR3 nucleotides are TGTGCCAGCAGCTTGGGACAGAATGGACCCCTCCACTTT.

The V gene is TRBV7-8, the J gene TRBJ1-3; D unclear. Germline loops: CDR1 SGHVS, CDR2 FQNEAQ. The CDR3 has 16 residues. Trimming took 4 bases from V and 0 from J, leaving 13 bases between them. This chain's CDR3 is CASSWSLEFSGNTIYF. The DNA for the CDR3 is TGTGCCAGCAGCTGGTCTTTAGAATTCTCTGGAAACACCATATATTTT.

The V gene is TRBV5-4, the J gene TRBJ2-7; possible D gene TRBD1, 6 bases. This CDR3 region has 13 residues. The germline V and J ends were trimmed by 5 bases and 4 bases, with 13 bases remaining between them. Per germline, CDR1 SGHNT and CDR2 YYREEE (reference sequence). CDR3 in amino acids: CASSPGTTYEQYF. The CDR3 DNA reads TGTGCCAGCAGTCCCGGGACAACATACGAGCAGTACTTC.

The V gene is TRBV5-1, the J gene TRBJ1-2, with D possibly matching TRBD1 (5 bases). There are 13 residues in the CDR3. The germline CDR1 and CDR2 sequences are SGHRS and YFSETQ. V lost 4 bases to trimming and J lost 4 bases, with 11 bases between them. The CDR3 protein is CASSTTDGYGYTF. For the CDR3, the DNA is TGCGCCAGCAGCACGACAGACGGCTATGGCTACACCTTC.

The chain recombines TRBV7-9 with TRBJ2-1; 11 bases are shared with TRBD2. CDR1 and CDR2 from the germline V gene are SEHNR and FQNEAQ (reference sequence). The CDR3 is 13 amino acids. The J segment lost 7 bases and the V segment lost 8 bases, leaving 4 bases of the junction unmatched. The CDR3 protein is CASGLAGGNEQFF. In DNA form, the CDR3 reads TGTGCCAGCGGATTAGCGGGGGGGAATGAGCAGTTCTTC.

The chain couples TRBV5-1 to TRBJ1-2, with 7 bases matching TRBD1. With V trimmed by 0 bases and J by 4 bases, 6 bases remained unmatched. The CDR3 is 15 amino acids. Germline V gene lookup returns CDR1 SGHRS and CDR2 YFSETQ. The CDR3 protein is CASSLGQGITYGYTF. In DNA, the CDR3 is TGCGCCAGCAGCTTGGGACAGGGAATTACCTATGGCTACACCTTC.

The gene calls are TRBV15 and TRBJ2-1, with TRBD1 identical over 12 bases. The CDR3 runs to 16 residues. In germline, CDR1 is LNHNV, CDR2 YYDKDF (reference sequence). Unmatched junction bases numbered 11, after V lost 5 bases and J lost 9 bases. The CDR3 nucleotides are TGTGCCACCAGCTCGACTCTCCGGGACAGGGGGCTTGAGCAGTTCTTC. This encodes CATSSTLRDRGLEQFF. The full variable domain, completed using reference TRBV15 and TRBJ2-1, is DAMVIQNPRYQVTQFGKPVTLSCSQTLNHNVMYWYQQKSSQAPKLLFHYYDKDFNNEADTPDNFQSRRPNTSFCFLDIRSPGLGDTAMYLCATSSTLRDRGLEQFFGPGTRLTVL.

This clone was seen more than once but under ten times. The rearrangement links TRBV4-1 to TRBJ1-1, with TRBD1 as a possible D gene (5 bases). The CDR3 is made up of 13 amino acids. V was clipped by 1 base and J by 3 bases, with 6 bases between them. Germline V gene sequence: CDR1 MGHRA, CDR2 YSYEKL. For the CDR3, the DNA is TGCGCCAGCAGCCAAGGACAGTACACTGAAGCTTTCTTT. Its protein product is CASSQGQYTEAFF.

This chain joins TRBV6-1 and TRBJ2-7; 8 bases are shared with TRBD1. This CDR3 is built from 15 residues. In germline, CDR1 is MNHNS, CDR2 SASEGT. V lost 6 bases to trimming and J lost 5 bases; unmatched junction nucleotides: 12. In DNA form, the CDR3 reads TGTGCCAGCAGCTATCGGACAGGGAGTAGGGACGAGCAGTACTTC. This gives the protein CASSYRTGSRDEQYF.

This clone was observed a few times. V is TRBV11-2 and J is TRBJ1-3, with D perhaps matching TRBD1 (5 bases). Looked up from germline, CDR1 is SGHAT and CDR2 is FQNNGV. The CDR3 has 12 amino acids. V was pared by 10 bases and J by 5 bases, with 12 bases between. Here the CDR3 DNA reads TGTGCCACCCGGGGGAGAAGAAACACCATATATTTT. Protein: CATRGRRNTIYF.